This T cell receptor beta chain was sequenced during a study of T-cell memory formation after mild COVID-19. This clonotype was seen only a few times. The antigen is not known. The CDR3 is 12 amino acids. With 0 bases removed from V and 6 bases from J, the gap between germline ends came to 5 bases. TCRdb recomputed calls from the 5' RACE reads with MiXCR, one row per CDR3 protein. The sample yields under 250,000 distinct CDR3 sequences, around 25% seen once. Findings of the study overall: Contracting clones from day 15 to 85 showed balanced CD4/CD8; later expanders favored CD4+.

The source of this sequence is an adult woman who had mild COVID-19 (a few samples of this study predate the infection). Cell type and time point are not known. The chain employs TRBV23-1 and TRBJ2-5; no clear D. TRBV23-1 is marked as an open reading frame, function uncertain. The sample was PBMCs or a T cell subset sorted from them (not recorded which). CDR3 nucleotide sequence: TGCGCCAGCAGTCAATCGGGGAAGACCCAGTACTTC. Its translation is CASSQSGKTQYF.